Each of the 16 T cell receptor beta chains below was sequenced from the same sample in a study of blood T cell repertoires in COVID-19. Assay: immunoSEQ multiplex PCR; the TCRdb copy retains only in-frame clones and omits some. The sample shows 190,000 or so clones, just under 80% of them seen only once. Sequenced: peripheral blood. These TCRs come from a woman aged 80 or over with active or convalescent COVID-19.

This clone was counted only a few times. The chain uses TRBV24-1 and TRBJ2-3, with 9 bases identical to TRBD1. The germline V gene encodes CDR1 KGHDR and CDR2 SFDVKD. Unmatched junction bases numbered 12, after V lost 10 bases and J lost 8 bases. This CDR3 contains 14 residues. This chain's CDR3 is CATGGTGSVATQYF. CDR3 in DNA: TGTGCCACAGGCGGGACAGGGTCCGTTGCTACGCAGTATTTT.

The chain is built from TRBV7-9 and TRBJ2-2; 9 bases agree with TRBD2. The CDR3 sequence is 16 residues long. The V gene end was trimmed by 2 bases and the J gene end by 5 bases; junction bases not matched to a gene: 6. Germline V gene data show CDR1 as SEHNR and CDR2 as FQNEAQ (reference sequence). The chain's CDR3 is CASSLYGTSLTGELFF. The CDR3, as DNA: TGTGCCAGCAGCTTATATGGGACTAGCTTAACCGGGGAGCTGTTTTTT.

The gene calls are TRBV5-1 and TRBJ2-7, with 9 bases fitting TRBD1. The CDR3 is 14 amino acids. V was pared by 3 bases and J by 3 bases, with 4 bases of the junction left unmatched. CDR1 is SGHRS, CDR2 YFSETQ, per germline. This CDR3 reads CASSSYRGHYEQYF. CDR3 DNA: TGCGCCAGCAGCTCCTACAGGGGGCACTACGAGCAGTACTTC. Filled out from reference TRBV5-1 and TRBJ2-7, the complete variable domain reads KAGVTQTPRYLIKTRGQQVTLSCSPISGHRSVSWYQQTPGQGLQFLFEYFSETQRNKGNFPGRFSGRQFSNSRSEMNVSTLELGDSALYLCASSSYRGHYEQYFGPGTRLTVT.

The chain combines TRBV5-1 with TRBJ1-4; tentative D call: TRBD1 (6 bases). CDR3 length equals 14 residues. Germline loops: CDR1 SGHRS, CDR2 YFSETQ. Trimming removed 5 bases at V and 4 bases at J, with 12 bases between. The CDR3 DNA reads TGCGCCAGCAGGTCCGGACAGAGTAATGAAAAACTGTTTTTT. Protein: CASRSGQSNEKLFF.

This clone was counted a single time. The gene calls are TRBV19 and TRBJ2-6; 10 bases are a match to TRBD1. The length of the CDR3 is 17 residues. The germline CDR1 and CDR2 sequences are LNHDA and SQIVND (reference sequence). The trim removed 6 bases at V and 0 bases at J, leaving 5 bases unmatched. The CDR3 sequence: CASRTRTGGSGANVLTF. CDR3 coding DNA: TGTGCCAGTAGGACGCGGACAGGGGGCTCTGGGGCCAACGTCCTGACTTTC.

The rearrangement joins TRBV19 to TRBJ1-3; D is undetermined. Trimming removed 3 bases from V and 2 bases from J, with 11 bases in between. The CDR3 spans 15 residues. The germline gives CDR1 LNHDA, CDR2 SQIVND (reference sequence). CDR3 nucleotides: TGTGCCAGTAGTATTTCTCCGGGGACTGGAAACACCATATATTTT. Encoded protein: CASSISPGTGNTIYF.

The table lists this clone with a few counts. The CDR3 DNA is TGTGCCATCAGGGATGGGAGGGAAATGGGGATGAACACTGAAGCTTTCTTT. It codes for CAIRDGREMGMNTEAFF. The chain employs TRBV10-3 and TRBJ1-1; D is undetermined. Germline V gives CDR1 ENHRY, CDR2 SYGVKD. The V gene lost 6 bases and the J gene lost 0 bases, with 20 bases spanning the gap. The CDR3 is 17 amino acids.

The rearrangement uses TRBV2 and TRBJ1-4; D is possibly TRBD1 (6 bases). The CDR3 sequence is 14 residues long. Germline V gene lookup returns CDR1 SNHLY and CDR2 FYNNEI. Trimming removed 8 bases from V and 4 bases from J, with 14 bases in between. The CDR3: CASGKGVLNEKLFF. The CDR3, as DNA: TGTGCCAGCGGAAAGGGGGTCCTTAATGAAAAACTGTTTTTT.

The chain links TRBV18 to TRBJ2-1, with 7 bases matching TRBD1. Germline CDR1 KGHSH, CDR2 LQKENI. The CDR3 sequence is 13 residues long. V was pared by 3 bases and J by 6 bases, with 2 bases of the junction left unmatched. In DNA form, the CDR3 reads TGTGCCAGCTCACCTCCAGGGGGCAATGAGCAGTTCTTC. Amino acid sequence: CASSPPGGNEQFF.

In its sample, this clone was seen many times. The CDR3 DNA sequence: TGTGCCAGCGGACAGGGCTACGAGCAGTACTTC. Its translation: CASGQGYEQYF. V is TRBV2 and J is TRBJ2-7, with 8 bases identical to TRBD1. V was clipped by 8 bases and J by 3 bases; unmatched bases: 0. This CDR3 spans 11 amino acids. Germline V CDR1 and CDR2: SNHLY, FYNNEI.

The chain recombines TRBV3-1 (or the pseudogene TRBV3-2) with TRBJ2-1; D unresolved. Trimming took off 1 base at V and 7 bases at J, with 11 bases between the two ends. CDR1 is LGHDT, CDR2 YNNKEL, per germline (reference sequence). The CDR3 is 14 residues long. For the CDR3, the DNA is TGTGCCAGCAGCCAAGGTCAGGCTGTTAATGAGCAGTTCTTC. Protein sequence: CASSQGQAVNEQFF.

V is TRBV18 and J is TRBJ1-2; perhaps TRBD1 as D (6 bases). CDR1 and CDR2 (germline): KGHSH, LQKENI. The CDR3 spans 16 residues. V was cut by 5 bases and J by 4 bases, with 20 bases left in between. The CDR3 coding sequence is TGTGCCAGCTCAACCGGGACATTGGGGAAGGTCTATGGCTACACCTTC. Translation gives CASSTGTLGKVYGYTF.

V is TRBV5-1 and J is TRBJ2-3; 12 bases are shared with TRBD2. The V gene's germline CDR1 is SGHRS and CDR2 YFSETQ. The CDR3 is 17 residues long. With 3 bases clipped from V and 3 bases from J, the junction kept 8 bases outside the gene matches. The CDR3 coding sequence is TGCGCCAGCAGCTCGTGGACTAGCGGGATGGGAACAGATACGCAGTATTTT. Protein product: CASSSWTSGMGTDTQYF.

This chain links TRBV19 with TRBJ2-5; perhaps TRBD1 as D (7 bases). Germline CDR1 and CDR2: LNHDA and SQIVND (reference sequence). V lost 6 bases, J lost 4 bases, and 18 bases lay in between. The CDR3 extends over 15 amino acids. CDR3 sequence: CASRRRQGGPETQYF. CDR3 DNA sequence: TGTGCCAGTAGGAGACGACAGGGAGGTCCAGAGACCCAGTACTTC.

The gene calls are TRBV6-6 and TRBJ2-5, with D perhaps matching TRBD1 (5 bases). Between the trimmed V and J ends, which lost 5 bases and 5 bases, there was a span of 15 bases. This CDR3 is built from 14 residues. The germline CDR1 and CDR2 sequences are MNHNY and SVGAGI (reference sequence). CDR3 amino acids: CASSMTVRVETQYF. The CDR3 bases are TGTGCCAGCAGTATGACAGTTCGGGTGGAGACCCAGTACTTC.

V usage is TRBV4-3 and J usage is TRBJ2-2; 7 bases match TRBD1. V was pared by 4 bases and J by 0 bases, with 5 bases of the junction left unmatched. CDR1 and CDR2 (germline): LGHNA, YSLEER. CDR3 length: 16 residues. The CDR3 here is CASSPLGTANTGELFF. The CDR3 DNA reads as TGCGCCAGCAGCCCACTCGGGACAGCGAACACCGGGGAGCTGTTTTTT.